This T cell receptor beta chain came from a study of T-cell memory formation after mild COVID-19. Study-level results: Day 15 to 85 contracting clones showed balanced CD4/CD8; later expanders leaned CD4+. Most CD4+ clones that shrank were in CM and EM, while CD8+ ones turned up in EMRA. Researchers found some responding clones in pre-infection memory, a sign that cross-reactive memory joined.

TCRdb re-derived calls from the 5' RACE reads in MiXCR, one entry per CDR3 protein. Among 200,000 to 250,000 distinct CDR3 sequences, just over 9.5% were seen once, and the ten largest hold roughly 4%. Worth noting for this clonotype: Its antigen is undetermined.

Germline V lookup: CDR1 KGHDR, CDR2 SFDVKD. The length of the CDR3 is 14 residues. Trimming cost V 4 bases and J 4 bases; bases outside gene matches: 5. The clonotype was recovered from a man in his late teens or twenties who had mild COVID-19 (a few samples of this study predate the infection). Cell type and time point are not known. The specimen sequenced was PBMCs or a T cell subset sorted from them (not recorded which). The chain is built from TRBV24-1 and TRBJ1-2; 7 positions match TRBD1. The CDR3 sequence: CATSDRDRTYGYTF. In nucleotides, the CDR3 is TGTGCCACCAGTGACCGGGACAGAACCTATGGCTACACCTTC.